These 8 T cell receptor beta chains came from one sample sequenced in a study of tumor-infiltrating lymphocytes in primary liver carcinoma. The researchers obtained blood RNA from unsorted whole blood and also extracted germline DNA. The researchers produced TCR beta cDNA from approximately 550 ng total RNA with a constant-region primer. Library construction for TCR beta comprised three nested multiplex PCR rounds performed with slightly modified ARM-PCR. The first two PCR rounds used TRBV1-TRBV30 primers with a Cbeta primer, 10 cycles each. TCRdb re-called the multiplex PCR reads through MiXCR, storing one row per CDR3 protein. The table includes roughly 330,000 distinct CDR3 sequences, about two thirds detected once. Sequencing was done on a sample of peripheral blood. The receptors were sampled from a man in his forties with primary liver carcinoma and hepatitis B virus infection.

This clonotype was observed a few times. V is TRBV4-1 and J is TRBJ1-1, with unresolved D. The V and J ends lost 0 bases and 1 base respectively, with 12 bases between them. CDR3 size: 16 residues. CDR1 is MGHRA and CDR2 is YSYEKL in the germline V gene. The CDR3 DNA is TGCGCCAGCAGCCAAGATCGGAGACTCCCGAACACTGAAGCTTTCTTT. It yields the protein CASSQDRRLPNTEAFF.

The table lists this clonotype with many counts. The rearrangement uses TRBV29-1 and TRBJ2-5, with TRBD2 matching over 9 bases. Trimming took 5 bases from V and 5 from J; bases not matched to a gene: 6. CDR3 length: 13 amino acids. CDR1 and CDR2 (germline): SQVTM, ANQGSEA. This CDR3 reads CSVSSGSGETQYF. CDR3 bases: TGCAGCGTTAGTAGCGGGAGCGGGGAGACCCAGTACTTC.

As regards this clonotype: A read error is possible here, since a much larger clone lies one base away. The chain uses TRBV12-3 or TRBV12-4 and TRBJ2-2, with a possible D match to TRBD1 (6 bases). The CDR3 has 16 residues. CDR3: CASKLRRAGAAGELVF. The CDR3 DNA follows: TGTGCCAGCAAATTACGACGGGCAGGGGCGGCCGGGGAGCTGGTTTTT.

This clonotype was counted ten times or more. The chain combines TRBV11-2 with TRBJ2-5, with D maybe TRBD2 (6 bases). CDR3 length equals 14 residues. Per germline, CDR1 SGHAT and CDR2 FQNNGV. V was cut by 6 bases and J by 0 bases, with 11 bases left in between. In nucleotides, the CDR3 is TGTGCCAGCAGGCCGACTAGTAACCAAGAGACCCAGTACTTC. Protein sequence: CASRPTSNQETQYF.

A word on this clonotype: With a much larger clone just one base away, this may be a read error. The chain links TRBV6-5 to TRBJ2-3, with 7 bases aligning to TRBD1. The V gene end was trimmed by 5 bases and the J gene end by 7 bases; junction bases not matched to a gene: 9. The CDR3 loop spans 14 amino acids. CDR1 and CDR2 (germline): MNHEY, SVGAGI. The CDR3, as DNA: TGTGCCAGCAGTAAACAGGGGTTCGGATATACGCAGTATTTT. Translated: CASSKQGFGYTQYF.

The rearrangement joins TRBV20-1 to TRBJ2-1, with unresolved D. V was trimmed by 1 base and J by 0 bases, leaving 7 bases between them. The CDR3 sequence is 14 residues long. Germline assignment: CDR1 DFQATT and CDR2 SNEGSKA (reference sequence). CDR3 nucleotide sequence: TGCAGTGCTAGAGGAAGGACCTCCTACAATGAGCAGTTCTTC. Amino acids: CSARGRTSYNEQFF.

In regard to this clonotype: A much larger clone differs by one base, so this may be a read error. This chain joins TRBV13 and TRBJ2-7; 8 bases are shared with TRBD1. This CDR3 contains 14 residues. V lost 5 bases and J lost 7; bases outside the gene matches: 10. CDR1 and CDR2 (germline): PRHDT, FYEKMQ (reference sequence). CDR3 region: CASSTRTGSREQYF. CDR3 bases: TGTGCCAGCAGCACCCGGACAGGGTCACGAGAGCAGTACTTC.

As to this clonotype: Given a much more abundant clone one base away, this may be a read error. The J gene is TRBJ2-2, the V gene TRBV6-5; D perhaps matches TRBD1 (6 bases). CDR1 and CDR2 (germline): MNHEY, SVGAGI. CDR3 length: 14 amino acids. DNA for the CDR3: TGTGCCAGCCGAAGGGGGTCGGGCACCGAGGAGCTGTTTTTT. Amino acids: CASRRGSGTEELFF.